A single sample is the source of the 27 T cell receptor beta chains below, sequenced in a study of shared clonotypes between healthy human individuals. Assay used: immunoSEQ multiplex PCR; TCRdb lists only in-frame clones, some missing. The sample has about 1.1 million clones, 70% to 80% seen once. Sequencing was performed on memory CD4+ T cells from PBMCs. Subset defined: CD45RA-negative fraction. These TCRs come from a man aged 18-30 years in good health. Some clones in this sample may be carry-over from other donors' samples.

The rearrangement uses TRBV27 and TRBJ2-7; D ambiguous. This CDR3 has 16 residues. Between the trimmed V and J ends, which lost 2 bases and 2 bases, there was a span of 16 bases. The germline gives CDR1 MNHEY, CDR2 SMNVEV (reference sequence). DNA for the CDR3: TGTGCCAGCAGTTTAATGTGGTCTCCACGAACCTACGAGCAGTACTTC. Translating it yields CASSLMWSPRTYEQYF.

The chain uses TRBV29-1 and TRBJ1-1; perhaps TRBD1 as D (5 bases). Trimming removed 7 bases at V and 1 base at J, with 13 bases between. Germline lookup yields CDR1 SQVTM and CDR2 ANQGSEA. The CDR3 sequence is 13 residues long. The CDR3 DNA follows: TGCAGCGGGGACCCGGACTCGAACACTGAAGCTTTCTTT. This codes for CSGDPDSNTEAFF.

The chain joins TRBV4-2 to TRBJ1-1; no reliable D call. Germline V gene sequence: CDR1 LGHNA, CDR2 YNFKEQ. V was trimmed by 4 bases and J by 4 bases, leaving 16 bases between them. This CDR3 region has 15 residues. CDR3 region: CASSLTGLAGTEAFF. CDR3 coding DNA: TGTGCCAGCAGCCTAACTGGTTTGGCCGGCACTGAAGCTTTCTTT.

In its sample, this clone was seen once. The rearrangement joins TRBV28 to TRBJ2-4; 7 nucleotides align to TRBD2. CDR3 length: 13 residues. J gave up 7 bases and V 4 bases, and 4 bases lay outside the gene matches. Germline V CDR1 and CDR2: MDHEN, SYDVKM. The CDR3, as DNA: TGTGCCAGCAGTTGGTCCGGGGGGAACATTCAGTACTTC. This encodes CASSWSGGNIQYF.

The CDR3 sequence: CASSWTGRDYGYTF. The CDR3 DNA is TGTGCCAGCAGTTGGACAGGTCGGGACTATGGCTACACCTTC. J is TRBJ1-2 and V is TRBV25-1; TRBD1 agrees at 7 bases. Trimming took 5 bases from V and 3 from J; bases not matched to a gene: 6. Germline CDR1 and CDR2: MGHDK and SYGVNS. The CDR3 contains 14 residues.

J is TRBJ1-2 and V is TRBV5-1; 10 nucleotides agree with TRBD1. The germline gives CDR1 SGHRS, CDR2 YFSETQ. V was pared by 4 bases and J by 4 bases, with 13 bases of the junction left unmatched. The CDR3 is 17 amino acids. The CDR3 here is CASSPGQGMGLGYGYTF. The CDR3, as DNA: TGCGCCAGCAGCCCGGGACAGGGGATGGGGTTAGGCTATGGCTACACCTTC. Full variable domain (missing parts from reference TRBV5-1 and TRBJ1-2): KAGVTQTPRYLIKTRGQQVTLSCSPISGHRSVSWYQQTPGQGLQFLFEYFSETQRNKGNFPGRFSGRQFSNSRSEMNVSTLELGDSALYLCASSPGQGMGLGYGYTFGSGTRLTVV.

The rearrangement joins TRBV7-3 to TRBJ2-5, with a possible D match to TRBD2 (5 bases). The ends were cut back, 0 bases at V and 5 bases at J, with 10 bases in the middle. Germline assignment: CDR1 SGHTA and CDR2 FQGTGA. The CDR3 length is 14 residues. In DNA form, the CDR3 reads TGTGCCAGCAGCTTAACGAGGGAGTTGGAGACCCAGTACTTC. Its translation is CASSLTRELETQYF.

The rearrangement links TRBV27 to TRBJ2-3; D gene unclear. In germline, CDR1 is MNHEY, CDR2 SMNVEV (reference sequence). This CDR3 region has 14 residues. Between the trimmed V and J ends, which lost 5 bases and 2 bases, there was a span of 11 bases. CDR3 DNA: TGTGCCAGCAGTGCGAAAACCCTCACAGATACGCAGTATTTT. Translated, it gives CASSAKTLTDTQYF.

This clone is a singleton in its sample. In the same sample, other DNA sequences code for this CDR3. This chain uses TRBV28 with TRBJ1-2; D remains ambiguous. Trimming pared 6 bases from V and 2 bases from J, leaving 10 bases between. Germline CDR1 is MDHEN and CDR2 is SYDVKM. This CDR3 contains 13 residues. DNA of the CDR3: TGTGCCAGCAGCCCCGGCGGAAACTATGGCTACACCTTC. Translated: CASSPGGNYGYTF.

The genes are TRBV12-5 and TRBJ2-1, with 11 bases aligning to TRBD2. This CDR3 comprises 17 residues. Germline V gene sequence: CDR1 LGHNT, CDR2 FRNRAP. V shed 6 bases, J shed 3 bases, and the junction held 10 bases outside the gene matches. CDR3 sequence (DNA): TGTGCTAGTGGGTGGACCCCCACTAGCGGGAGCTACAATGAGCAGTTCTTC. Amino acid sequence: CASGWTPTSGSYNEQFF. The variable domain in full, completed from reference TRBV12-5 and TRBJ2-1, reads DARVTQTPRHKVTEMGQEVTMRCQPILGHNTVFWYRQTMMQGLELLAYFRNRAPLDDSGMPKDRFSAEMPDATLATLKIQPSEPRDSAVYFCASGWTPTSGSYNEQFFGPGTRLTVL.

This clone is a singleton in its sample. The rearrangement joins TRBV6-5 to TRBJ1-1; D is uncertain. CDR1 is MNHEY and CDR2 is SVGAGI in the germline V gene. V was clipped by 2 bases and J by 7 bases, with 17 bases between them. This CDR3 is built from 15 residues. CDR3 loop: CASSYPGLVPGEAFF. In nucleotides, the CDR3 is TGTGCCAGCAGTTACCCCGGGTTAGTACCGGGTGAAGCTTTCTTT.

The V and J genes are TRBV7-2 and TRBJ1-3, with TRBD1 matching 9 bases. Germline CDR1 reads SGHTA; CDR2 reads FQGNSA. V gave up 1 base and J gave up 4 bases; unmatched junction bases: 2. The CDR3 has 15 residues. The CDR3 sequence is CASSLDRGPGNTIYF. The CDR3 DNA follows: TGTGCCAGCAGCTTAGACAGGGGGCCGGGAAACACCATATATTTT.

V is TRBV9 and J is TRBJ2-2; 7 bases are a match to TRBD2. CDR3 length: 16 residues. CDR1 SGDLS and CDR2 YYNGEE come from the germline V gene. V trimming: 3 bases; J trimming: 0 bases; junction bases outside the gene matches: 5. The CDR3 here is CASSASSGANTGELFF. CDR3 sequence (DNA): TGTGCCAGCAGCGCCTCTAGCGGAGCGAACACCGGGGAGCTGTTTTTT.

The V call is TRBV7-6, the J call TRBJ1-1, with D possibly matching TRBD1 (5 bases). Trimming left V 5 bases short and J 4 bases short, with 17 bases between. This CDR3 has 15 residues. Germline CDR1 SGHVS, CDR2 FNYEAQ. The CDR3 DNA is TGTGCCAGCAGCACAGGATTGGCAGGGTCCACTGAAGCTTTCTTT. Encoded protein: CASSTGLAGSTEAFF.

This chain connects TRBV5-1 to TRBJ1-2; 7 bases are a match to TRBD1. The CDR3 extends over 14 amino acids. The V gene's germline CDR1 is SGHRS and CDR2 YFSETQ. V lost 3 bases and J lost 5; bases outside the gene matches: 7. CDR3 in DNA: TGCGCCAGCAGCTCCCTTGAGGGGGCATATGGCTACACCTTC. Protein: CASSSLEGAYGYTF. The full variable domain, its missing parts supplied by reference TRBV5-1 and TRBJ1-2, is KAGVTQTPRYLIKTRGQQVTLSCSPISGHRSVSWYQQTPGQGLQFLFEYFSETQRNKGNFPGRFSGRQFSNSRSEMNVSTLELGDSALYLCASSSLEGAYGYTFGSGTRLTVV.

V is TRBV15 and J is TRBJ1-5; tentative D call: TRBD1 (6 bases). Germline CDR1 LNHNV, CDR2 YYDKDF (reference sequence). This CDR3 is 13 amino acids long. Trimming removed 7 bases from V and 6 bases from J, with 13 bases in between. CDR3 sequence: CATNRGRGQPQHF. The CDR3 DNA sequence: TGTGCCACCAATCGGGGCAGGGGTCAGCCCCAGCATTTT.

The genes are TRBV5-1 and TRBJ1-2, with D possibly matching TRBD1 (6 bases). CDR3 length equals 12 residues. V lost 4 bases and J lost 8, with 12 bases in between. Germline loops: CDR1 SGHRS, CDR2 YFSETQ. Written as DNA, the CDR3 is TGCGCCAGCAGCCCGGGACAAAGGGGCTACACCTTC. Translation gives CASSPGQRGYTF.

The chain employs TRBV9 and TRBJ1-6; 7 positions match TRBD1. CDR1 and CDR2 from the germline V gene are SGDLS and YYNGEE. The V gene end was trimmed by 3 bases and the J gene end by 8 bases; junction bases not matched to a gene: 2. CDR3 length: 13 amino acids. The CDR3 here is CASSDTGDSPLHF. The CDR3 nucleotides read TGTGCCAGCAGCGACACAGGGGATTCACCCCTCCACTTT.

This clone appeared once. The rearrangement links TRBV4-2 to TRBJ2-1; TRBD2 matches 7 bases. The CDR3 extends over 16 amino acids. V was pared by 7 bases and J by 8 bases, with 17 bases of the junction left unmatched. Germline CDR1 is LGHNA and CDR2 is YNFKEQ. The CDR3 sequence: CASNLGGRWESDEQFF. The CDR3 region has the DNA TGTGCCAGCAACCTGGGGGGGAGGTGGGAGTCCGATGAGCAGTTCTTC.

The chain has TRBV5-1 and TRBJ2-5; a weak D match, TRBD1 (5 bases). Trimming pared 1 base from V and 4 bases from J, leaving 8 bases between. The CDR3 totals 13 residues. CDR1 is SGHRS and CDR2 is YFSETQ in the germline V gene. In DNA, the CDR3 is TGCGCCAGCAGCTTGATGGGGCTAGAGACCCAGTACTTC. This codes for CASSLMGLETQYF.

V usage is TRBV9 and J usage is TRBJ1-3, with D maybe TRBD1 (6 bases). Between the trimmed V and J ends, which lost 0 bases and 2 bases, there was a span of 9 bases. CDR3 length: 15 residues. CDR1 is SGDLS, CDR2 YYNGEE, per germline. The CDR3 loop reads CASSVEGGAGNTIYF. CDR3 coding DNA: TGTGCCAGCAGCGTAGAGGGGGGTGCTGGAAACACCATATATTTT.

The chain carries TRBV4-2 and TRBJ2-7; 7 bases fit TRBD2. The CDR3 is 15 amino acids. Trimming took 2 bases from V and 4 from J; bases not matched to a gene: 8. Germline V lookup: CDR1 LGHNA, CDR2 YNFKEQ. The CDR3 bases are TGTGCCAGCAGCCAACTGCCTAGCGGAAGGTACGAGCAGTACTTC. Encoded protein: CASSQLPSGRYEQYF.

The chain employs TRBV7-8 and TRBJ2-1; TRBD2 might be the D (6 bases). CDR1 SGHVS and CDR2 FQNEAQ come from the germline V gene. This CDR3 is 15 amino acids long. V lost 3 bases and J lost 2, with 11 bases in between. CDR3 protein: CASSFYQRAYNEQFF. The CDR3 region has the DNA TGTGCCAGCAGCTTTTACCAGCGGGCCTACAATGAGCAGTTCTTC. Full variable domain (rest looked up from reference TRBV7-8 and TRBJ2-1): GAGVSQSPRYKVAKRGQDVALRCDPISGHVSLFWYQQALGQGPEFLTYFQNEAQLDKSGLPSDRFFAERPEGSVSTLKIQRTQQEDSAVYLCASSFYQRAYNEQFFGPGTRLTVL.

The chain links TRBV20-1 to TRBJ1-2, with TRBD1 as a possible D gene (5 bases). Deletions cut 1 base from V and 10 bases from J, with 10 bases between. From germline, CDR1 is DFQATT and CDR2 SNEGSKA (reference sequence). The CDR3 covers 11 residues. The chain's CDR3 is CSARGREDYTF. Here the CDR3 DNA reads TGCAGTGCTAGAGGCAGGGAGGACTACACCTTC.

This clone has just a few counts. V is TRBV4-2 and J is TRBJ1-4; unclear D gene. The CDR3 spans 15 residues. V gave up 1 base and J gave up 7 bases, with 13 bases separating them. Germline assignment: CDR1 LGHNA and CDR2 YNFKEQ. CDR3: CASSQGGFGVEKLFF. CDR3 coding DNA: TGTGCCAGCAGCCAAGGTGGATTCGGAGTTGAAAAACTGTTTTTT.

The chain recombines TRBV4-2 with TRBJ1-3; D gene unclear. The CDR3 covers 15 residues. Germline V lookup: CDR1 LGHNA, CDR2 YNFKEQ. V was shortened by 6 bases and J by 0 bases, with 12 bases between the two germline ends. CDR3 region: CASRKNPPSGNTIYF. The CDR3 DNA sequence: TGTGCCAGCAGAAAGAATCCACCCTCTGGAAACACCATATATTTT.

The chain links TRBV2 to TRBJ2-7; D assignment may be TRBD1 or TRBD2 (6 bases each). The CDR3 has 13 amino acids. With 6 bases removed from V and 3 bases from J, the gap between germline ends came to 12 bases. Germline-derived CDR1 and CDR2 are SNHLY and FYNNEI. The CDR3 nucleotides read TGTGCCAGCAGGGGGGGACACAACTACGAGCAGTACTTC. Encoded protein: CASRGGHNYEQYF.